The 29 T cell receptor beta chains given below trace back to one sample, sequenced in a study of T cells after yellow fever vaccination. Using its own MiXCR run on the 5' RACE reads, TCRdb lists one record per CDR3 protein. This repertoire shows hundreds of thousands of distinct CDR3 sequences, about 13% found once; its top ten account for roughly 13%. The material was PBMCs, obtained on the day of the yellow fever booster vaccination. All receptors derive from a man aged 25-45 years who received the YFV17D yellow fever vaccine.

At least ten counts were recorded for this clonotype. This rearrangement joins TRBV5-1 to TRBJ2-7, with D hard to call. There are 14 residues in the CDR3. Per the germline V gene, CDR1 is SGHRS and CDR2 is YFSETQ. V was pared by 2 bases and J by 6 bases, with 15 bases between. The CDR3 is CASSFTQEMGEQYF. In DNA form, the CDR3 reads TGCGCCAGCAGCTTCACCCAGGAGATGGGCGAGCAGTACTTC. The whole variable domain, remainder taken from reference TRBV5-1 and TRBJ2-7, is KAGVTQTPRYLIKTRGQQVTLSCSPISGHRSVSWYQQTPGQGLQFLFEYFSETQRNKGNFPGRFSGRQFSNSRSEMNVSTLELGDSALYLCASSFTQEMGEQYFGPGTRLTVT.

The chain employs TRBV7-3 and TRBJ2-1, with TRBD2 matching 11 bases. Trimming cost V 8 bases and J 5 bases; bases outside gene matches: 8. There are 15 residues in the CDR3. Germline lookup yields CDR1 SGHTA and CDR2 FQGTGA. The CDR3 sequence: CASQLAGDKHNEQFF. The CDR3 DNA is TGTGCCAGCCAACTAGCGGGAGATAAACACAATGAGCAGTTCTTC.

The CDR3 protein is CSARLASGNIQYF. The CDR3 DNA reads as TGCAGTGCTCGGCTAGCCTCCGGAAACATTCAGTACTTC. The genes are TRBV20-1 and TRBJ2-4; a possible D gene is TRBD2 (5 bases). Looked up from germline, CDR1 is DFQATT and CDR2 is SNEGSKA (reference sequence). Trimming shortened V by 5 bases and J by 6 bases, and 14 bases separated the two germline ends. CDR3 length equals 13 residues.

In this sample, this clonotype turned up many times. The chain couples TRBV29-1 to TRBJ2-7; D not resolved. V was clipped by 4 bases and J by 6 bases, with 7 bases between them. Germline lookup yields CDR1 SQVTM and CDR2 ANQGSEA. The CDR3 extends over 10 amino acids. The CDR3: CSVADLEQYF. The CDR3 DNA reads as TGCAGCGTTGCCGACCTCGAGCAGTACTTC.

The V and J genes are TRBV9 and TRBJ1-2; unclear D gene. The CDR3 length is 13 residues. V was pared by 2 bases and J by 3 bases, with 8 bases between. CDR1 is SGDLS and CDR2 is YYNGEE in the germline V gene. CDR3 amino acids: CASSVRGDYGYTF. CDR3 coding DNA: TGTGCCAGCAGCGTTCGGGGAGACTATGGCTACACCTTC.

This clonotype was seen more than once but under ten times. The J gene is TRBJ2-2, the V gene TRBV5-1; no clear D. V was pared by 4 bases and J by 0 bases, with 13 bases between. CDR1 is SGHRS, CDR2 YFSETQ, per germline. The CDR3 is 16 residues long. Here the CDR3 reads CASSPLILANTGELFF. The CDR3 DNA reads TGCGCCAGCAGCCCCCTGATCCTTGCGAACACCGGGGAGCTGTTTTTT.

This clonotype was seen a few times. The chain has TRBV6-1 and TRBJ2-2; 7 nucleotides line up with TRBD1. The CDR3 spans 16 residues. Germline CDR1 is MNHNS and CDR2 is SASEGT. The V and J ends lost 6 bases and 1 base, in that order; junction bases with no gene match: 8. DNA of the CDR3: TGTGCCAGCAGAAAGGGAAACAGGGGGAACACCGGGGAGCTGTTTTTT. This codes for CASRKGNRGNTGELFF.

The V call is TRBV30, the J call TRBJ2-1; D not certain. This CDR3 region has 12 residues. The germline V gene encodes CDR1 GTSNPN and CDR2 SVGIG (reference sequence). Trimming took off 2 bases at V and 9 bases at J, with 11 bases between the two ends. CDR3 sequence reads: CAWSPGRVEQFF. The DNA of the CDR3 is TGTGCCTGGAGTCCTGGCAGAGTTGAGCAGTTCTTC.

This clonotype was recorded a few times. The V gene is TRBV7-6, the J gene TRBJ2-1; possibly TRBD1 for D (7 bases). CDR1 and CDR2 (germline): SGHVS, FNYEAQ. This CDR3 spans 16 amino acids. V was cut by 0 bases and J by 3 bases, with 12 bases left in between. As DNA, the CDR3 is TGTGCCAGCAGCTTAGCGGAGGGGGCTTTCTACAATGAGCAGTTCTTC. Amino acid sequence: CASSLAEGAFYNEQFF. Variable domain in full (rest from reference TRBV7-6 and TRBJ2-1): GAGVSQSPRYKVTKRGQDVALRCDPISGHVSLYWYRQALGQGPEFLTYFNYEAQQDKSGLPNDRFSAERPEGSISTLTIQRTEQRDSAMYRCASSLAEGAFYNEQFFGPGTRLTVL.

V usage is TRBV29-1 and J usage is TRBJ2-1; D unresolved. The length of the CDR3 is 17 residues. Germline CDR1 SQVTM, CDR2 ANQGSEA. With 4 bases removed from V and 6 bases from J, the gap between germline ends came to 25 bases. The CDR3: CSVVAIGFDKTFNEQFF. CDR3 DNA: TGCAGCGTTGTCGCGATTGGATTCGACAAAACCTTCAATGAGCAGTTCTTC.

The V gene is TRBV6-5, the J gene TRBJ2-2; TRBD2 matches 7 bases. Germline V gene lookup returns CDR1 MNHEY and CDR2 SVGAGI. The CDR3 has 15 amino acids. V was pared by 2 bases and J by 4 bases, with 4 bases of the junction left unmatched. DNA of the CDR3: TGTGCCAGCAGTTACAGGGCGGGAGCCACCGGGGAGCTGTTTTTT. Amino acid sequence: CASSYRAGATGELFF.

The gene calls are TRBV19 and TRBJ2-7; TRBD1 matches 9 bases. This CDR3 is built from 15 residues. Germline values: CDR1 LNHDA, CDR2 SQIVND (reference sequence). J lost 8 bases, V lost 5 bases, and 13 bases had no gene match. CDR3 bases: TGTGCCAGTAGTCCCGGGACAGGGTTCCTTTACCAGCAGTACTTC. Its translation: CASSPGTGFLYQQYF.

This clonotype was observed a few times. The rearrangement joins TRBV29-1 to TRBJ2-3; 10 bases align to TRBD2. Trimming removed 2 bases from V and 4 bases from J; junction bases left unmatched: 3. CDR3 length equals 14 residues. Germline V CDR1 and CDR2: SQVTM, ANQGSEA. As DNA, the CDR3 is TGCAGCGTTGAACTAGCGGGAGAGGCAGATACGCAGTATTTT. Translated: CSVELAGEADTQYF.

The chain joins TRBV5-1 to TRBJ1-2, with D possibly TRBD1 on 6 matching bases. The V end lost 2 bases, the J end lost 3 bases, and 17 bases lay between the germline ends. Germline assignment: CDR1 SGHRS and CDR2 YFSETQ. The CDR3 contains 16 residues. CDR3: CASSFEGVGEDYGYTF. Written as DNA, the CDR3 is TGCGCCAGCAGCTTCGAGGGGGTTGGGGAAGACTATGGCTACACCTTC.

The V call is TRBV11-2, the J call TRBJ2-1; 15 nucleotides line up with TRBD2. V lost 2 bases, J lost 7 bases, and 6 bases stayed unmatched. The CDR3 is made up of 17 amino acids. Germline CDR1 SGHAT, CDR2 FQNNGV. The CDR3 spells CASSLTSGTSGGNEQFF. Here the CDR3 DNA reads TGTGCCAGCAGCTTAACTTCCGGGACTAGCGGGGGGAATGAGCAGTTCTTC. Looking up the rest from reference TRBV11-2 and TRBJ2-1 gives the full variable domain: EAGVAQSPRYKIIEKRQSVAFWCNPISGHATLYWYQQILGQGPKLLIQFQNNGVVDDSQLPKDRFSAERLKGVDSTLKIQPAKLEDSAVYLCASSLTSGTSGGNEQFFGPGTRLTVL.

This chain joins TRBV5-1 and TRBJ2-5, with 11 nucleotides matching TRBD2. Losses at the gene ends were 5 bases for V and 1 base for J; bases not matched to a gene: 4. Germline CDR1 SGHRS, CDR2 YFSETQ. The CDR3 sequence is 15 residues long. This CDR3 reads CASSQLAGVQETQYF. The CDR3 nucleotides read TGCGCCAGCAGTCAACTAGCGGGGGTCCAAGAGACCCAGTACTTC.

This clonotype occurred a few times. The chain uses TRBV5-1 and TRBJ1-4; no reliable D call. V lost 2 bases and J 3 bases, leaving 11 bases between the germline ends. The germline V gene encodes CDR1 SGHRS and CDR2 YFSETQ. The CDR3 covers 15 residues. Here the CDR3 DNA reads TGCGCCAGCAGCTTCAATACAGAACCTAATGAAAAACTGTTTTTT. This translates into CASSFNTEPNEKLFF.

The chain combines TRBV12-3 or TRBV12-4 with TRBJ1-6; D is ambiguous. The CDR3 is 14 residues long. V shed 3 bases and J shed 5 bases, with 8 bases lying between them. The DNA of the CDR3 is TGTGCCAGCAGTTTCCGGGGAAATAATTCACCCCTCCACTTT. Protein product: CASSFRGNNSPLHF.

Ten or more counts support this clonotype. V gene TRBV7-2 combines with J gene TRBJ1-1, with TRBD1 matching over 7 bases. The CDR3 length is 14 residues. Trimming took 5 bases from V and 0 from J; bases not matched to a gene: 3. Germline V gene data show CDR1 as SGHTA and CDR2 as FQGNSA. In nucleotides, the CDR3 is TGTGCCAGCAGCCCCGGACAGGTGAACACTGAAGCTTTCTTT. Amino acid sequence: CASSPGQVNTEAFF.

The chain recombines TRBV28 with TRBJ2-7, with D possibly matching TRBD1 (6 bases). The germline V gene encodes CDR1 MDHEN and CDR2 SYDVKM. The CDR3 contains 14 residues. Trimming pared 8 bases from V and 0 bases from J, leaving 14 bases between. The CDR3 coding sequence is TGTGCCAGCCAAACAGGGCAACCCTCCTACGAGCAGTACTTC. It codes for CASQTGQPSYEQYF.

The rearrangement uses TRBV27 and TRBJ2-7; possibly TRBD1 or TRBD2 for D (5 bases each). The CDR3 is made up of 14 amino acids. The germline V gene encodes CDR1 MNHEY and CDR2 SMNVEV (reference sequence). V gave up 6 bases and J gave up 0 bases, with 12 bases separating them. This CDR3 reads CASSREPSSYEQYF. CDR3 DNA: TGTGCCAGCAGCAGGGAGCCCAGCTCCTACGAGCAGTACTTC.

This rearrangement joins TRBV3-1 to TRBJ1-1, with 8 bases matching TRBD1. Germline CDR1 is LGHDT and CDR2 is YNNKEL (reference sequence). The V and J ends lost 5 bases and 1 base, in that order; junction bases with no gene match: 3. This CDR3 spans 14 amino acids. CDR3 bases: TGTGCCAGCAGCGACAGGGGTGCGAACACTGAAGCTTTCTTT. This encodes CASSDRGANTEAFF.

The chain combines TRBV28 with TRBJ2-1; 7 bases fit TRBD2. This CDR3 contains 14 residues. V lost 7 bases to trimming and J lost 1 base; unmatched junction nucleotides: 4. The germline CDR1 and CDR2 sequences are MDHEN and SYDVKM. CDR3 coding DNA: TGTGCCAGCAAAACTAGCGCGTCCTACAATGAGCAGTTCTTC. It encodes CASKTSASYNEQFF.

This clonotype has a handful of counts. This chain links TRBV11-3 with TRBJ2-1, with D possibly TRBD2 on 6 matching bases. Germline CDR1 reads SGHNT; CDR2 reads YENEEA. V dropped 1 base and J dropped 9 bases, with 19 bases sitting between them. This CDR3 spans 16 amino acids. The CDR3: CASSLGGGTVYSEQFF. CDR3 nucleotide sequence: TGTGCCAGCAGCTTAGGAGGCGGGACCGTCTATAGTGAGCAGTTCTTC. The full variable domain, in which reference TRBV11-3 and TRBJ2-1 provide the parts outside the CDR3, is EAGVVQSPRYKIIEKKQPVAFWCNPISGHNTLYWYLQNLGQGPELLIRYENEEAVDDSQLPKDRFSAERLKGVDSTLKIQPAELGDSAVYLCASSLGGGTVYSEQFFGPGTRLTVL.

The V and J genes are TRBV10-3 and TRBJ2-7; 10 bases are shared with TRBD2. J was trimmed by 5 bases and V by 7 bases; bases with no gene match: 8. Germline V gives CDR1 ENHRY, CDR2 SYGVKD. The length of the CDR3 is 14 residues. For the CDR3, the DNA is TGTGCCATCACTGCGCTAGCGGGAGCCCACGAGCAGTACTTC. As protein: CAITALAGAHEQYF.

In this sample, this clonotype turned up a few times. V usage is TRBV7-2 and J usage is TRBJ2-1; possibly TRBD2 for D (5 bases). V was cut by 4 bases and J by 0 bases, with 10 bases left in between. This CDR3 has 15 residues. Per germline, CDR1 SGHTA and CDR2 FQGNSA. CDR3 region: CASSSSGLSYNEQFF. CDR3 nucleotides: TGTGCCAGCAGCTCAAGCGGTCTCTCCTACAATGAGCAGTTCTTC.

Ten or more counts support this clonotype. The chain carries TRBV24-1 and TRBJ2-1; D tentatively fits TRBD1 or TRBD2 (5 bases each). The CDR3 contains 16 residues. Germline V gene lookup returns CDR1 KGHDR and CDR2 SFDVKD. V lost 4 bases and J 7 bases, leaving 19 bases between the germline ends. CDR3 in amino acids: CATSDSRDVLGNEQFF. The CDR3 bases are TGTGCCACCAGTGACAGCCGGGACGTATTGGGTAATGAGCAGTTCTTC.

This clonotype was detected only a few times. The rearrangement uses TRBV6-1 and TRBJ1-2; possibly TRBD1 for D (5 bases). CDR3 length: 14 amino acids. Germline values: CDR1 MNHNS, CDR2 SASEGT. Trimming cost V 1 base and J 8 bases, with 14 bases left between them. The CDR3 DNA follows: TGTGCCAGCAGTGAAGAAGGTAGGAGGGGAGGCTACACCTTC. This encodes CASSEEGRRGGYTF.

This sequence joins TRBV7-2 and TRBJ2-1; D remains unclear. Trimming removed 2 bases at V and 6 bases at J, with 11 bases between. The CDR3 runs 14 residues. Germline V CDR1 and CDR2: SGHTA, FQGNSA. The CDR3 nucleotides read TGTGCCAGCAGCTTAAACCCAGGCGGCAATGAGCAGTTCTTC. This gives the protein CASSLNPGGNEQFF. The whole variable domain, remainder taken from reference TRBV7-2 and TRBJ2-1, is GAGVSQSPSNKVTEKGKDVELRCDPISGHTALYWYRQSLGQGLEFLIYFQGNSAPDKSGLPSDRFSAERTGGSVSTLTIQRTQQEDSAVYLCASSLNPGGNEQFFGPGTRLTVL.